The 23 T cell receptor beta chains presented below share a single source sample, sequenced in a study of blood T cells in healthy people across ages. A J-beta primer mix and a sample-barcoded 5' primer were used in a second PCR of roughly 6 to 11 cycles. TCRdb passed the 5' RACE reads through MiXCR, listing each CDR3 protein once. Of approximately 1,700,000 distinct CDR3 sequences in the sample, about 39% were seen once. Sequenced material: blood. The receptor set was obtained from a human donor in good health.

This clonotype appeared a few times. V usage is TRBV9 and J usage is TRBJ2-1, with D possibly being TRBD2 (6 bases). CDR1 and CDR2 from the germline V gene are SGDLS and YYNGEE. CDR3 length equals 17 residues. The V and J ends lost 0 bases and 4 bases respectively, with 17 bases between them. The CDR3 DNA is TGTGCCAGCAGCGTAGGGGCCGCCGGGGGTGGGTACAATGAGCAGTTCTTC. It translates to CASSVGAAGGGYNEQFF.

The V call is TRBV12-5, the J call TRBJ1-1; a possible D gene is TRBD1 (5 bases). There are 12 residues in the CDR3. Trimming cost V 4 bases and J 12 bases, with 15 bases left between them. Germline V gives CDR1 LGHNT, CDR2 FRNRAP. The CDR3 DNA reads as TGTGCTAGTGGTTCCCCCCCAGGGTCCCCTTTCTTT. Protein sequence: CASGSPPGSPFF.

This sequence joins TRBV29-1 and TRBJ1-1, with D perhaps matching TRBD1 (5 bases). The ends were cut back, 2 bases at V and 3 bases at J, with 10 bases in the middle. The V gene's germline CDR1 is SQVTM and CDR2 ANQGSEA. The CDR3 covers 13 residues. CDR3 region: CSVERGSHTEAFF. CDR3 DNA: TGCAGCGTTGAAAGGGGTAGCCACACTGAAGCTTTCTTT.

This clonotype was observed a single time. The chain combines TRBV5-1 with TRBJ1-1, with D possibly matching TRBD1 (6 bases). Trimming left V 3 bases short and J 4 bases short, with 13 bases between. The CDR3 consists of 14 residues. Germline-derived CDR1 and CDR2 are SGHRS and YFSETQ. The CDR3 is CASSSGTPGTEAFF. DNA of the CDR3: TGCGCCAGCAGCTCCGGGACACCCGGCACTGAAGCTTTCTTT. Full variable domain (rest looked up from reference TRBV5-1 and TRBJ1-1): KAGVTQTPRYLIKTRGQQVTLSCSPISGHRSVSWYQQTPGQGLQFLFEYFSETQRNKGNFPGRFSGRQFSNSRSEMNVSTLELGDSALYLCASSSGTPGTEAFFGQGTRLTVV.

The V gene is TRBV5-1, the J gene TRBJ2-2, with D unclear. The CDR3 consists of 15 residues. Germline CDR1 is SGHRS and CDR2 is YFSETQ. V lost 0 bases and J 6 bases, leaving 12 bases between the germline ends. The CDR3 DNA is TGCGCCAGCAGCTTGGTGGCAGGTGTTTCCGGGGAGCTGTTTTTT. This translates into CASSLVAGVSGELFF.

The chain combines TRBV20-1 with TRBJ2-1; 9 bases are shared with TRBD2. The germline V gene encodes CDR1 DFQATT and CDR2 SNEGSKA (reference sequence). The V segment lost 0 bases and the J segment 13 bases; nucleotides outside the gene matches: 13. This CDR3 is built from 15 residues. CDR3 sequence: CSARDPASGEKTQFF. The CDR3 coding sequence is TGCAGTGCTAGAGATCCGGCTAGCGGGGAAAAGACCCAGTTCTTC.

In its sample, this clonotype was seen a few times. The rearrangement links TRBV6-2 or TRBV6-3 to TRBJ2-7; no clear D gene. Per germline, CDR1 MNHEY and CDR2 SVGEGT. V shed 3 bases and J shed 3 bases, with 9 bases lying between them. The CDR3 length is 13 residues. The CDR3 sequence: CASSYMGNYEQYF. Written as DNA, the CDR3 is TGTGCCAGCAGTTATATGGGGAACTACGAGCAGTACTTC.

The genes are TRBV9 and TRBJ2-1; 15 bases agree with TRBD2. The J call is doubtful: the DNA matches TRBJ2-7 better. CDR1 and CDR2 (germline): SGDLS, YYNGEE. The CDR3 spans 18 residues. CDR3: CASSPGTSGGSSYNEQYF. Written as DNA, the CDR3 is TGTGCCAGCAGCCCAGGGACTAGCGGGGGGAGCTCCTACAATGAGCAGTACTTC.

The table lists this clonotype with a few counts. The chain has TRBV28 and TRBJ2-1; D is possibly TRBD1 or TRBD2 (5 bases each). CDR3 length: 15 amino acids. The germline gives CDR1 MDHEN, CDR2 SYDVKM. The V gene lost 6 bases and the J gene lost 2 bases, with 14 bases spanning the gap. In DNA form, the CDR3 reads TGTGCCAGCAGGGAACCGGGGCTAGCCTACAATGAGCAGTTCTTC. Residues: CASREPGLAYNEQFF.

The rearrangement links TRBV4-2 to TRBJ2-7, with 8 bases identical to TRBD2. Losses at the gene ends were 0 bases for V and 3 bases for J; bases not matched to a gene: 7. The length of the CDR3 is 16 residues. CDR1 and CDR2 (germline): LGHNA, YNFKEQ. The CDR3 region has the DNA TGTGCCAGCAGCCAAGATCGGGTAGCGGGGTTCTACGAGCAGTACTTC. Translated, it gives CASSQDRVAGFYEQYF.

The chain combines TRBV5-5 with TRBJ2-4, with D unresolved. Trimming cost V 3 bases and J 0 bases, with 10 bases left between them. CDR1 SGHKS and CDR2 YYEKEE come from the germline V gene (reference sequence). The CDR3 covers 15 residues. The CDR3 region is CASSSYRLAKNIQYF. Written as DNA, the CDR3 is TGTGCCAGCAGCTCATACAGACTAGCCAAAAACATTCAGTACTTC.

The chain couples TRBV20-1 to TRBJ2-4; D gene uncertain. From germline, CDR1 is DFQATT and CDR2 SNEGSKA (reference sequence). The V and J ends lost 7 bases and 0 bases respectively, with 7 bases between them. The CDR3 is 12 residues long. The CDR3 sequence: CSVGLAKNIQYF. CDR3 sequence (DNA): TGCAGTGTAGGCCTAGCCAAAAACATTCAGTACTTC.

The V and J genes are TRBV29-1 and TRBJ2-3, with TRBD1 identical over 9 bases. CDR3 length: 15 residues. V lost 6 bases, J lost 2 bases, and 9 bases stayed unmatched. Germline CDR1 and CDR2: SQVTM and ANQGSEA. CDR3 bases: TGCAGCGTAGATAGGACAGGGGACCCCACAGATACGCAGTATTTT. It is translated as CSVDRTGDPTDTQYF.

CDR3 nucleotides: TGCAGTGCTAGTTTCGGGACAGGGGGCTATGGCTACACCTTC. The encoded protein is CSASFGTGGYGYTF. This sequence joins TRBV20-1 and TRBJ1-2, with 11 bases that match TRBD1. V lost 3 bases to trimming and J lost 4 bases; unmatched junction nucleotides: 4. This CDR3 region has 14 residues. Germline lookup yields CDR1 DFQATT and CDR2 SNEGSKA (reference sequence).

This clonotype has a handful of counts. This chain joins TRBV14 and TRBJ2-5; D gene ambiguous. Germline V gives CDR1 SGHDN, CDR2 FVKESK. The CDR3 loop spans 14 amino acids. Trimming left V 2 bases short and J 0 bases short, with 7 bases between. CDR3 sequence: CASSQYQYQETQYF. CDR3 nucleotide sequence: TGTGCCAGCAGCCAATACCAGTACCAAGAGACCCAGTACTTC.

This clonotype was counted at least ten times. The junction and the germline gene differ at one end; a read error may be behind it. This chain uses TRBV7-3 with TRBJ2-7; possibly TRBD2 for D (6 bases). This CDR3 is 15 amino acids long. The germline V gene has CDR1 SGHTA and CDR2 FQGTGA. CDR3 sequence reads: CASSLSGGPSYEQYF. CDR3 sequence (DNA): TGCGCCAGCAGCTTGTCCGGGGGACCTTCCTACGAGCAGTACTTC.

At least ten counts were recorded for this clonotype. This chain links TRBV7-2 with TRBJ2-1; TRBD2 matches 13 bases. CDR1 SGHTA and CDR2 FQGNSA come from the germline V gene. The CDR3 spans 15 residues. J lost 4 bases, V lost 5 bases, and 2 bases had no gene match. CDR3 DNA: TGTGCCAGCAGCACTAGCGGGGGGGTTTACAATGAGCAGTTCTTC. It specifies CASSTSGGVYNEQFF.

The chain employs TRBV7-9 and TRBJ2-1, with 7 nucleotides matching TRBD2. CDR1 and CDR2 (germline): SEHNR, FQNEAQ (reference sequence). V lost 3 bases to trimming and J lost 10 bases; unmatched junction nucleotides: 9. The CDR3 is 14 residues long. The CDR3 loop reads CASSFFERGDEQFF. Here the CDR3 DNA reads TGTGCCAGCAGCTTTTTCGAGCGGGGTGACGAGCAGTTCTTC.

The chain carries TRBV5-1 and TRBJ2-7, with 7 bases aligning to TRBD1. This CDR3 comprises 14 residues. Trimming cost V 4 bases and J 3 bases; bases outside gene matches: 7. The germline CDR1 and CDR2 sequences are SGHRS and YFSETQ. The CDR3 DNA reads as TGCGCCAGCAGCCCGGGACAGCCGATCTACGAGCAGTACTTC. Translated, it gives CASSPGQPIYEQYF.

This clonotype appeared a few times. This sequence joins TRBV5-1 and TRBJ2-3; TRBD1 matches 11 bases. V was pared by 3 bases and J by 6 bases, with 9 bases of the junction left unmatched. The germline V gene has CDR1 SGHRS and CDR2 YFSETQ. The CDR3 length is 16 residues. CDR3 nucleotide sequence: TGCGCCAGCAGCTCCTCAGGACAGGGGGCGCGGGATACGCAGTATTTT. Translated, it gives CASSSSGQGARDTQYF.

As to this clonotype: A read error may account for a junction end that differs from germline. The CDR3 DNA reads TGCGCCAGCAGCCGCAATTTACAGTACTCCGGGGACTATGGCTACACCTTT. Amino acid sequence: CASSRNLQYSGDYGYTF. The rearrangement links TRBV4-3 to TRBJ1-2, with D possibly being TRBD1 (5 bases). The CDR3 covers 17 residues. Per the germline V gene, CDR1 is LGHNA and CDR2 is YSLEER.

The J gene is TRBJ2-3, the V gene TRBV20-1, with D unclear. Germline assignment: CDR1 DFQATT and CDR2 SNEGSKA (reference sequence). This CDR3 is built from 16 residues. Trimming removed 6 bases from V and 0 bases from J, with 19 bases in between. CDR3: CSALPRLTSSTDTQYF. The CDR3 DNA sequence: TGCAGTGCACTACCGCGTCTTACTTCTAGCACAGATACGCAGTATTTT.

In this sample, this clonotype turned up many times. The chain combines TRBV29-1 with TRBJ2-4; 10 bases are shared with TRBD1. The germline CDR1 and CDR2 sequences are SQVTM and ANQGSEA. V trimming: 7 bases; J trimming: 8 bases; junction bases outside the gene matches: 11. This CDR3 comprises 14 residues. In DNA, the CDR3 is TGCAGCGCCAACTCCGGGACAGGGGTAGACATTCAGTACTTC. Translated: CSANSGTGVDIQYF.